This TCR beta chain was obtained from a study of ipilimumab plus nivolumab after autologous stem cell transplantation. In the study overall: DLBCL patients had primary refractory or relapsed disease.

Trimming pared 4 bases from V and 0 bases from J, leaving 13 bases between. The CDR3 is 16 residues long. The germline CDR1 and CDR2 sequences are SGDLS and YYNGEE. Only in-frame clones appear in the TCRdb table, and some are missing; sequencing was by immunoSEQ multiplex PCR. The data show around 19,000 clones, around 82% seen once. Starting 14 to 28 days after autologous transplant, ipilimumab 1 mg/kg was given. The sequencing here drew on PBMCs, taken in a trial of ipilimumab plus nivolumab as post-transplant consolidation. The clonotype comes from a male donor with diffuse large B-cell lymphoma. This sequence joins TRBV9 and TRBJ2-2; maybe TRBD1 (5 bases). The CDR3 nucleotides are TGTGCCAGCAGCCCTCGACAGCCCACGAACACCGGGGAGCTGTTTTTT. This gives the protein CASSPRQPTNTGELFF.